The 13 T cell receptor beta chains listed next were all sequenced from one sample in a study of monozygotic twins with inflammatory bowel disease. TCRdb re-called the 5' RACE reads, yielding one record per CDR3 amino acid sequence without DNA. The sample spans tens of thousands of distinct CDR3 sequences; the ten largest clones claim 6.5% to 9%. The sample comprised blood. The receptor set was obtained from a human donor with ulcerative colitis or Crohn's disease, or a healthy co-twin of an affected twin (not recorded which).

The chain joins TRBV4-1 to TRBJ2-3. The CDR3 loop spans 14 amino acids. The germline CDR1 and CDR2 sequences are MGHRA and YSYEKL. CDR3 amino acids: CASSQGPMRDTQYF.

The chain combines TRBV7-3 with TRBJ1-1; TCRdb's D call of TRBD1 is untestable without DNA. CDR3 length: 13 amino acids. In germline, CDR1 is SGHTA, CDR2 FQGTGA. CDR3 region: CASSMDRNTEAFF.

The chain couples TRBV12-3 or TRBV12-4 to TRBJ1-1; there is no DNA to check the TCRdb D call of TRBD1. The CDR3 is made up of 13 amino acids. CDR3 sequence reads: CASSTGFVTEAFF.

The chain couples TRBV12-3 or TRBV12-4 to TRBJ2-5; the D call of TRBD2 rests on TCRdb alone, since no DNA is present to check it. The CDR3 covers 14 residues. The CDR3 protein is CASSTPGLQETQYF.

CDR3 region: CASSEPRQIYNSPLHF. The J gene is TRBJ1-6, the V gene TRBV10-2; TCRdb indicates TRBD1, and absent DNA this call remains unverified. The CDR3 totals 16 residues. Per the germline V gene, CDR1 is WSHSY and CDR2 is SAAADI.

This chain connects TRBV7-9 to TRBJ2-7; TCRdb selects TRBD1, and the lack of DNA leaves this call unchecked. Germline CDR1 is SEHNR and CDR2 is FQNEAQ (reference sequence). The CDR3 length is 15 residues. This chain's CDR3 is CASSLGQGPSYEQYF.

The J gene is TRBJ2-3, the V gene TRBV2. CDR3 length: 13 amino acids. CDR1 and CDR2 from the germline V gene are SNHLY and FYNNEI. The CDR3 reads CASSDGGTDTQYF.

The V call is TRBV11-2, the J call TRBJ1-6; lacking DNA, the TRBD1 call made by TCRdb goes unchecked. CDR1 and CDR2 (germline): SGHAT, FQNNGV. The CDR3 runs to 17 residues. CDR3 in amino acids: CASSPLRGRRGGSPLHF.

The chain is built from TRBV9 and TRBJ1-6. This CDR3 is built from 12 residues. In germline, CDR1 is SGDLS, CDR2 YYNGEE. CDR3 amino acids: CASSEANSPLHF.

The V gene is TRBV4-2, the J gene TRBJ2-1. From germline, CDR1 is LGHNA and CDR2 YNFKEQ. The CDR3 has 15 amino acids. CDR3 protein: CASSQGHAGRNEQFF.

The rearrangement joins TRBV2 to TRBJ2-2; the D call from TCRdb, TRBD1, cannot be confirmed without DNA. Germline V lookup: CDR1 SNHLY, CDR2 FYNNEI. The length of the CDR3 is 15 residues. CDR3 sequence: CASSEARQGAGELFF.

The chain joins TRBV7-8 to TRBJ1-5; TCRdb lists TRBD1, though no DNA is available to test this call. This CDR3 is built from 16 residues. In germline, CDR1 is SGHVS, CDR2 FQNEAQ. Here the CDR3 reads CASSSPGGRGNQPQHF.

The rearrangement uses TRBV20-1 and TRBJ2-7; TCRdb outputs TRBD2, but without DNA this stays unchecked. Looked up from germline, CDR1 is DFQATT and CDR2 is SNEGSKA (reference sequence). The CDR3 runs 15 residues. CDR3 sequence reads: CSALDYLAGAYEQYF.